One and the same sample provided the 15 T cell receptor beta chains below, sequenced in a study of T cells in Graves' hyperthyroidism and ophthalmopathy. From RNA transcripts, TCR beta CDR3 regions were amplified. With the HTBI primer set, the TCR CDR3 went through a first round of RT-PCR. Using its own MiXCR run on the multiplex PCR reads, TCRdb lists one record per CDR3 protein. The sample lists hundreds of thousands of distinct CDR3 sequences; roughly 14% were seen once. Sample: blood. The receptors come from a woman between 45 and 65 years old with Graves' ophthalmopathy.

This clonotype was counted many times. The rearrangement uses TRBV6-1 and TRBJ2-7; D is undetermined. V was clipped by 10 bases and J by 0 bases, with 16 bases between them. The CDR3 extends over 14 amino acids. Germline V gene sequence: CDR1 MNHNS, CDR2 SASEGT. The CDR3 loop reads CANETDPDSYEQYF. CDR3 DNA sequence: TGTGCCAACGAGACTGACCCAGACTCCTACGAGCAGTACTTC.

This CDR3 reads CASSPDRAAGQPQHF. Here the CDR3 DNA reads TGTGCCAGCAGCCCGGACAGGGCGGCCGGGCAGCCCCAGCATTTT. V is TRBV2 and J is TRBJ1-5; 8 bases fit TRBD1. The ends lost 6 bases at V and 7 bases at J; junction bases unmatched: 11. The CDR3 has 15 amino acids. Germline loops: CDR1 SNHLY, CDR2 FYNNEI.

This clonotype appeared many times. The chain has TRBV20-1 and TRBJ2-1; TRBD2 matches at 9 bases. The CDR3 extends over 14 amino acids. Germline-derived CDR1 and CDR2 are DFQATT and SNEGSKA (reference sequence). With 2 bases clipped from V and 8 bases from J, the junction kept 7 bases outside the gene matches. CDR3 protein: CSARPGLAGHEQFF. In nucleotides, the CDR3 is TGCAGTGCTAGACCGGGACTAGCAGGACATGAGCAGTTCTTC.

This clonotype was observed a handful of times. The V call is TRBV12-3 or TRBV12-4, the J call TRBJ2-7, with TRBD2 matching over 10 bases. V lost 3 bases to trimming and J lost 2 bases; unmatched junction nucleotides: 4. The CDR3 runs 15 residues. The CDR3 region has the DNA TGTGCCAGCAGTTTCCAAGCGGGAGGGCCCTACGAGCAGTACTTC. This translates into CASSFQAGGPYEQYF.

This clonotype was found a few times. V usage is TRBV19 and J usage is TRBJ2-7; TRBD1 matches 7 bases. This CDR3 has 14 residues. J was trimmed by 3 bases and V by 5 bases; bases with no gene match: 7. Germline CDR1 is LNHDA and CDR2 is SQIVND (reference sequence). CDR3 protein: CASSLVQGNYEQYF. The CDR3 DNA is TGTGCCAGTAGTCTCGTACAGGGGAACTACGAGCAGTACTTC.

This clonotype was seen ten or more times. This chain connects TRBV27 to TRBJ2-1; D uncertain. The CDR3 has 16 amino acids. The germline gives CDR1 MNHEY, CDR2 SMNVEV (reference sequence). V lost 5 bases and J lost 2, with 16 bases in between. CDR3 sequence: CASSHIGGTPYNEQFF. CDR3 coding DNA: TGTGCCAGCAGTCATATTGGCGGAACCCCCTACAATGAGCAGTTCTTC.

This clonotype was counted many times. The chain links TRBV7-2 to TRBJ2-7; D gene ambiguous. This CDR3 is 15 amino acids long. CDR1 is SGHTA and CDR2 is FQGNSA in the germline V gene. V lost 5 bases to trimming and J lost 0 bases, with 14 bases between them. Here the CDR3 reads CASSAGRVRSYEQYF. DNA for the CDR3: TGTGCCAGCAGCGCAGGACGGGTTCGCTCCTACGAGCAGTACTTC.

This clonotype was found many times. The CDR3: CASRPGVVGTDTQYF. CDR3 in DNA: TGTGCCAGCAGACCGGGTGTGGTTGGGACAGATACGCAGTATTTT. This chain joins TRBV7-2 and TRBJ2-3; no firm D call. CDR3 length: 15 amino acids. Germline V CDR1 and CDR2: SGHTA, FQGNSA. V lost 6 bases, J lost 3 bases, and 16 bases lay in between.

Of note for this clonotype: A much larger clone is a single base away; this may be a read error. The rearrangement joins TRBV20-1 to TRBJ1-2; the match to TRBD1 covers 9 bases. Germline assignment: CDR1 DFQATT and CDR2 SNEGSKA (reference sequence). V was pared by 0 bases and J by 4 bases, with 6 bases of the junction left unmatched. This CDR3 comprises 15 residues. As DNA, the CDR3 is TGCAGTGCTAGAGAACGGGACAGGGTAACCTATGGCTACACCTTC. This gives the protein CSARERDRVTYGYTF.

V gene TRBV3-1 combines with J gene TRBJ2-1; TRBD2 matches at 8 bases. CDR3 length: 18 residues. After removal of 2 bases from V and 8 bases from J, the junction contained 17 bases not matched to a gene. CDR1 is LGHDT and CDR2 is YNNKEL in the germline V gene (reference sequence). Here the CDR3 DNA reads TGTGCCAGCAGCCAACTTCATCCTAGGCTAGCGGGTTTGGATGAGCAGTTCTTC. Amino acid sequence: CASSQLHPRLAGLDEQFF.

This chain links TRBV5-5 with TRBJ1-5; D gene uncertain. V dropped 2 bases and J dropped 4 bases, with 10 bases sitting between them. This CDR3 contains 14 residues. The germline V gene has CDR1 SGHKS and CDR2 YYEKEE (reference sequence). CDR3 protein: CASSFMRVNQPQHF. The CDR3 DNA sequence: TGTGCCAGCAGCTTTATGAGGGTAAATCAGCCCCAGCATTTT.

The table lists this clonotype with a few counts. The chain has TRBV13 and TRBJ2-5, with 12 bases that match TRBD2. The CDR3 sequence is 16 residues long. The V gene end was trimmed by 6 bases and the J gene end by 5 bases; junction bases not matched to a gene: 10. CDR1 and CDR2 from the germline V gene are PRHDT and FYEKMQ (reference sequence). The CDR3 protein is CASSLRLAGDLETQYF. CDR3 nucleotides: TGTGCCAGCAGTTTAAGACTAGCGGGAGATTTGGAGACCCAGTACTTC. Full variable domain (missing parts from reference TRBV13 and TRBJ2-5): AAGVIQSPRHLIKEKRETATLKCYPIPRHDTVYWYQQGPGQDPQFLISFYEKMQSDKGSIPDRFSAQQFSDYHSELNMSSLELGDSALYFCASSLRLAGDLETQYFGPGTRLLVL.

This chain links TRBV7-9 with TRBJ2-5; 7 nucleotides align to TRBD2. CDR1 SEHNR and CDR2 FQNEAQ come from the germline V gene (reference sequence). V lost 2 bases, J lost 1 base, and 7 bases stayed unmatched. The CDR3 runs to 16 residues. The CDR3 DNA reads TGTGCCAGCAGCTTAATTGCAGCGGGGCCCCAAGAGACCCAGTACTTC. Its protein is CASSLIAAGPQETQYF.

In this sample, this clonotype turned up many times. J is TRBJ2-7 and V is TRBV5-1; D is perhaps TRBD2 (6 bases). Trimming took off 0 bases at V and 2 bases at J, with 15 bases between the two ends. CDR1 is SGHRS and CDR2 is YFSETQ in the germline V gene. CDR3 size: 16 residues. CDR3 DNA sequence: TGCGCCAGCAGCTTGGCGGTGGGGGGACCAACCTACGAGCAGTACTTC. It encodes CASSLAVGGPTYEQYF.

This clonotype was observed at least ten times. The chain uses TRBV12-3 or TRBV12-4 and TRBJ1-1, with TRBD1 identical over 7 bases. After removal of 1 base from V and 0 bases from J, the junction contained 5 bases not matched to a gene. CDR3 size: 16 residues. The CDR3 DNA follows: TGTGCCAGCAGTTTAGATATCGACAGGGTGAACACTGAAGCTTTCTTT. This sequence encodes CASSLDIDRVNTEAFF.